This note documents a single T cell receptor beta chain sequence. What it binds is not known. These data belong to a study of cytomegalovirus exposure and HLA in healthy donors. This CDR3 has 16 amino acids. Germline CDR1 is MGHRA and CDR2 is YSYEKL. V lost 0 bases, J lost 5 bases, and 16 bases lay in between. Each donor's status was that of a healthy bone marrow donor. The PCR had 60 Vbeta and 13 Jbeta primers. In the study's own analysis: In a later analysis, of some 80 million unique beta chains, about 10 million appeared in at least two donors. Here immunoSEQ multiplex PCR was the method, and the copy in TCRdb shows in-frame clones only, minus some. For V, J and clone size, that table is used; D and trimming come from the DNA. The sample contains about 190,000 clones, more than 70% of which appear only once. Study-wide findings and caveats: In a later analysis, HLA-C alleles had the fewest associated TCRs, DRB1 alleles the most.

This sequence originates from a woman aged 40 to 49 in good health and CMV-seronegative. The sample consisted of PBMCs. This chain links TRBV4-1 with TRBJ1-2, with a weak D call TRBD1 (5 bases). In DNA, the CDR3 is TGCGCCAGCAGCCAAGATATGACAGTAGCCTTTTATGGCTACACCTTC. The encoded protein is CASSQDMTVAFYGYTF.